The T cell receptor (beta chain) described here comes from a study of blood T cell repertoires in COVID-19. In the study overall: The cDNA or gDNA used as material had been derived from T cells, B-cell-depleted T cells, or PBMCs.

In the original analysis: How many nucleated cells were present was estimated from reference gene primer amplification. The repertoire was sequenced with immunoSEQ multiplex PCR; TCRdb's copy has only in-frame clones and lacks some. The V and J calls and the clone size are those of that table, but D and trimming were determined from the DNA. The sample yields about 150,000 clones, about 83% seen once. This clone appeared a single time. The CDR3 totals 11 residues. V gave up 7 bases and J gave up 2 bases, with 6 bases separating them. Germline V CDR1 and CDR2: MDHEN, SYDVKM. The chain joins TRBV28 to TRBJ2-7; D possibly corresponds to TRBD2 (5 bases). Sequencing input: peripheral blood. The clonotype comes from a human donor in a cohort sampled during active COVID-19. CDR3: CASTGAYEQYF. CDR3 sequence (DNA): TGTGCCAGCACCGGGGCCTACGAGCAGTACTTC.